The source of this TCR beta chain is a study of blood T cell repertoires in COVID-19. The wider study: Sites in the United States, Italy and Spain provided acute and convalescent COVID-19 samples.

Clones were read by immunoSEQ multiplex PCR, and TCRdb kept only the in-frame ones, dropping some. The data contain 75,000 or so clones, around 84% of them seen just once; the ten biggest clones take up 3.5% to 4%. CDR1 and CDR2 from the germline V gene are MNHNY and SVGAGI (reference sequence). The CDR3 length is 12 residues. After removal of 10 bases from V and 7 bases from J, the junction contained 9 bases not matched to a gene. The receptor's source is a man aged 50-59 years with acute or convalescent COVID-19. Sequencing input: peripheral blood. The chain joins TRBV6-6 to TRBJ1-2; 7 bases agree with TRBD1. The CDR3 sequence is CATTRGVLGYTF. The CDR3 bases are TGTGCCACCACCAGGGGGGTTCTTGGCTACACCTTC.